Shown below are 23 T cell receptor beta chains from a single sample sequenced in a study of T cell changes during pregnancy in multiple sclerosis. Generated by immunoSEQ multiplex PCR, the TCRdb table keeps only in-frame clones and is missing some. This table holds 10,000 to 13,000 clones, about 89% found once. The sample consisted of CD8+ T cells from peripheral blood mononuclear cells, taken in the first trimester of pregnancy. The receptors stem from a female donor in good health, enrolled as a control in a pregnancy study.

The J gene is TRBJ1-5, the V gene TRBV2; 9 nucleotides agree with TRBD1. The CDR3 extends over 13 amino acids. CDR1 and CDR2 (germline): SNHLY, FYNNEI. Losses at the gene ends were 3 bases for V and 6 bases for J; bases not matched to a gene: 0. The CDR3 coding sequence is TGTGCCAGCAGTGAGACAGGGGGTCAGCCCCAGCATTTT. Residues: CASSETGGQPQHF. The whole variable domain, remainder taken from reference TRBV2 and TRBJ1-5, is EPEVTQTPSHQVTQMGQEVILRCVPISNHLYFYWYRQILGQKVEFLVSFYNNEISEKSEIFDDQFSVERPDGSNFTLKIRSTKLEDSAMYFCASSETGGQPQHFGDGTRLSIL.

This chain connects TRBV6-1 to TRBJ2-1; 12 bases fit TRBD1. This CDR3 has 21 residues. Germline V gene lookup returns CDR1 MNHNS and CDR2 SASEGT. The J segment lost 0 bases and the V segment lost 1 base, leaving 13 bases of the junction unmatched. For the CDR3, the DNA is TGTGCCAGCAGTGAAGGAGGGGACAGGGGGCTGCTACTAATCTCCTACAATGAGCAGTTCTTC. As protein: CASSEGGDRGLLLISYNEQFF.

The genes are TRBV4-2 and TRBJ2-3, with 9 bases aligning to TRBD2. This CDR3 is 16 amino acids long. With V trimmed by 4 bases and J by 4 bases, 9 bases remained unmatched. Germline assignment: CDR1 LGHNA and CDR2 YNFKEQ. CDR3 loop: CASSPRRGGGADTQYF. The CDR3, as DNA: TGTGCCAGCAGCCCCCGGCGAGGCGGGGGGGCAGATACGCAGTATTTT.

The rearrangement joins TRBV27 to TRBJ1-1; 9 bases fit TRBD1. Germline loops: CDR1 MNHEY, CDR2 SMNVEV (reference sequence). With 2 bases clipped from V and 6 bases from J, the junction kept 10 bases outside the gene matches. This CDR3 region has 16 residues. The CDR3 is CASSLGLDRGKAEAFF. The CDR3 nucleotides read TGTGCCAGCAGTTTAGGGTTGGACAGGGGTAAGGCTGAAGCTTTCTTT.

The chain uses TRBV4-1 and TRBJ1-5; 8 nucleotides line up with TRBD1. The CDR3 totals 15 residues. Germline V CDR1 and CDR2: MGHRA, YSYEKL. J gave up 2 bases and V 2 bases, and 2 bases lay outside the gene matches. The CDR3 protein is CASSQQGAGNQPQHF. CDR3 nucleotides: TGCGCCAGCAGCCAACAGGGGGCCGGCAATCAGCCCCAGCATTTT.

This chain links TRBV19 with TRBJ1-3; perhaps TRBD1 as D (6 bases). Trimming took 5 bases from V and 3 from J, leaving 14 bases between them. The germline gives CDR1 LNHDA, CDR2 SQIVND (reference sequence). The CDR3 runs 15 residues. The CDR3 nucleotides read TGTGCCAGTAGTCCAACGGGGGGCAGTGGAAACACCATATATTTT. This codes for CASSPTGGSGNTIYF.

The genes are TRBV19 and TRBJ1-5; D gene unclear. Germline V lookup: CDR1 LNHDA, CDR2 SQIVND (reference sequence). The CDR3 loop spans 15 amino acids. The V and J ends lost 3 bases and 3 bases respectively, with 12 bases between them. CDR3 sequence reads: CASSIIFGVNQPQHF. The DNA for the CDR3 is TGTGCCAGTAGTATCATCTTTGGAGTCAATCAGCCCCAGCATTTT.

The table lists this clone with a count of one. CDR3 in amino acids: CASSVGAGWNTEAFF. The CDR3, as DNA: TGTGCCAGCAGCGTAGGCGCGGGGTGGAACACTGAAGCTTTCTTT. The gene calls are TRBV9 and TRBJ1-1; no reliable D call. Germline loops: CDR1 SGDLS, CDR2 YYNGEE. CDR3 length: 15 residues. V gave up 0 bases and J gave up 1 base, with 10 bases separating them.

This clone showed up just once. This chain connects TRBV14 to TRBJ1-2; possible D gene TRBD1, 5 bases. Looked up from germline, CDR1 is SGHDN and CDR2 is FVKESK. CDR3 length: 12 residues. With 8 bases removed from V and 2 bases from J, the gap between germline ends came to 9 bases. The CDR3 sequence: CASGAKNYGYTF. The CDR3 coding sequence is TGTGCCAGCGGGGCCAAAAACTATGGCTACACCTTC.

Details on this clone: Given the absence of the conserved phenylalanine or tryptophan at the CDR3 end, a read error is likely. The limits of the CDR3 on the DNA are not certain, so only TCRdb's listed CDR3 is given. This chain uses TRBV5-6 with TRBJ2-3; TRBD1, the D gene given by the table, was not confirmed from the DNA. The CDR3 has 12 residues if both end residues are counted. CDR1 is SGHDT, CDR2 YYEEEE, per germline. CDR3 protein: CASSSNLGGQSA.

The chain carries TRBV27 and TRBJ1-6; 8 bases line up with TRBD1. V was pared by 5 bases and J by 7 bases, with 7 bases of the junction left unmatched. The germline V gene encodes CDR1 MNHEY and CDR2 SMNVEV (reference sequence). This CDR3 comprises 15 residues. The CDR3 nucleotides read TGTGCCAGCAGTCCAGGGACAGGTGGAAATTCACCCCTCCACTTT. It translates to CASSPGTGGNSPLHF.

This clone is a singleton in its sample. V and J are TRBV19 and TRBJ2-7; D unresolved. Per the germline V gene, CDR1 is LNHDA and CDR2 is SQIVND (reference sequence). The CDR3 is made up of 13 amino acids. The ends were cut back, 1 base at V and 3 bases at J, with 7 bases in the middle. Here the CDR3 reads CASSIAAYYEQYF. Here the CDR3 DNA reads TGTGCCAGTAGTATAGCCGCCTACTACGAGCAGTACTTC.

The genes are TRBV10-3 and TRBJ1-4; D remains ambiguous. Germline V gives CDR1 ENHRY, CDR2 SYGVKD. With 4 bases removed from V and 4 bases from J, the gap between germline ends came to 7 bases. The CDR3 has 13 residues. CDR3 loop: CAISAGNNEKLFF. The CDR3 region has the DNA TGTGCCATCAGTGCCGGGAATAATGAAAAACTGTTTTTT.

The gene calls are TRBV27 and TRBJ2-7; the match to TRBD1 covers 8 bases. Germline V gives CDR1 MNHEY, CDR2 SMNVEV (reference sequence). Unmatched junction bases numbered 19, after V lost 5 bases and J lost 4 bases. The CDR3 runs to 18 residues. As DNA, the CDR3 is TGTGCCAGCAGTCCAAGTCGACCCACCGGGACAGGTATATACGAGCAGTACTTC. It encodes CASSPSRPTGTGIYEQYF.

The genes are TRBV7-2 and TRBJ1-2; D is possibly TRBD1 (6 bases). V was trimmed by 3 bases and J by 2 bases, leaving 19 bases between them. The CDR3 covers 17 residues. The V gene's germline CDR1 is SGHTA and CDR2 FQGNSA. The CDR3 reads CASSFRQESELNYGYTF. CDR3 nucleotides: TGTGCCAGCAGCTTCCGACAGGAGTCCGAACTAAACTATGGCTACACCTTC.

This rearrangement joins TRBV29-1 to TRBJ2-2; D is possibly TRBD1 (6 bases). CDR1 is SQVTM, CDR2 ANQGSEA, per germline. This CDR3 has 14 amino acids. V shed 3 bases and J shed 3 bases, with 11 bases lying between them. CDR3 nucleotide sequence: TGCAGCGTTGATTTGGGGGCGGACACCGGGGAGCTGTTTTTT. As protein: CSVDLGADTGELFF.

This clone was seen only once. The V and J genes are TRBV6-5 and TRBJ2-7, with no clear D. Germline CDR1 reads MNHEY; CDR2 reads SVGAGI. CDR3 size: 15 residues. Trimming cost V 0 bases and J 1 base, with 10 bases left between them. DNA for the CDR3: TGTGCCAGCAGTTACTCGGCAGGTTCTTCCTACGAGCAGTACTTC. It specifies CASSYSAGSSYEQYF.

V and J are TRBV7-9 and TRBJ1-4; 7 bases are a match to TRBD1. This CDR3 is 13 amino acids long. Germline values: CDR1 SEHNR, CDR2 FQNEAQ (reference sequence). V was clipped by 5 bases and J by 6 bases; unmatched bases: 3. The CDR3 DNA is TGTGCCAGCAGCCCCGGGACAGATGAAAAACTGTTTTTT. It codes for CASSPGTDEKLFF.

The chain joins TRBV13 to TRBJ1-6, with D uncertain. The germline CDR1 and CDR2 sequences are PRHDT and FYEKMQ (reference sequence). The CDR3 length is 15 residues. V lost 5 bases to trimming and J lost 5 bases, with 13 bases between them. The DNA for the CDR3 is TGTGCCAGCAGCCCTCGTGGAGGTAATAATTCACCCCTCCACTTT. Translated, it gives CASSPRGGNNSPLHF.

The rearrangement joins TRBV27 to TRBJ1-5; a possible D gene is TRBD1 (5 bases). Germline V lookup: CDR1 MNHEY, CDR2 SMNVEV (reference sequence). V lost 0 bases and J lost 3, with 12 bases in between. The CDR3 runs to 16 residues. The CDR3 here is CASSLSNRPDNQPQHF. The DNA of the CDR3 is TGTGCCAGCAGTTTATCGAACAGGCCTGACAATCAGCCCCAGCATTTT.

The chain combines TRBV14 with TRBJ1-1, with 8 bases identical to TRBD1. Germline trimming cut 1 base from V and 4 bases from J; bases unmatched to any gene: 8. This CDR3 is built from 16 residues. CDR1 and CDR2 from the germline V gene are SGHDN and FVKESK. The CDR3 region is CASSQAGGALGTEAFF. The CDR3 DNA sequence: TGTGCCAGCAGCCAAGCAGGGGGCGCCTTGGGCACTGAAGCTTTCTTT.

The chain uses TRBV19 and TRBJ1-1; tentatively, D is TRBD1 (5 bases). The CDR3 loop spans 14 amino acids. CDR1 is LNHDA and CDR2 is SQIVND in the germline V gene (reference sequence). V was clipped by 4 bases and J by 5 bases, with 14 bases between them. The CDR3 DNA is TGTGCCAGTAGTAAAGGAGTCGGGGGTACTGAAGCTTTCTTT. It specifies CASSKGVGGTEAFF.

This chain links TRBV11-3 with TRBJ2-5; 7 positions match TRBD2. The CDR3 totals 14 residues. J lost 2 bases, V lost 3 bases, and 3 bases had no gene match. Germline CDR1 SGHNT, CDR2 YENEEA. DNA for the CDR3: TGTGCCAGCAGCTTGGGGGGGGTACAAGAGACCCAGTACTTC. Amino acid sequence: CASSLGGVQETQYF.